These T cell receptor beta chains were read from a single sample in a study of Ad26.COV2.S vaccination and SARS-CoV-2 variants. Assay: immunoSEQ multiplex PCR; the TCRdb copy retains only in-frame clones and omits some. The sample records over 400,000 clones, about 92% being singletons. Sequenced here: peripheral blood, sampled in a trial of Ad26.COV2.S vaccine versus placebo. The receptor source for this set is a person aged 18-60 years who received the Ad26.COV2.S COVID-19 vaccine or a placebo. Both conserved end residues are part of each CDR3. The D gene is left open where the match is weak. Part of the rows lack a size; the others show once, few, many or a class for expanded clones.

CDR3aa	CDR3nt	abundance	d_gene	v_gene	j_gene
CAGGGENYGYTF	TGTGCCGGTGGGGGGGAAAACTATGGCTACACCTTC	NA	NA	TRBV11-2	TRBJ1-2
CASSQRGRTGELFF	TGTGCCAGCAGCCAACGGGGCCGAACCGGGGAGCTGTTTTTT	NA	NA	TRBV7-6	TRBJ2-2
CASSLVGQANSPLHF	TGTGCCAGCAGTCTTGTTGGACAGGCTAATTCACCCCTCCACTTT	NA	TRBD1	TRBV27	TRBJ1-6
CASSYRQGSGYTF	TGTGCCAGCAGTTACCGACAGGGTTCCGGCTACACCTTC	NA	TRBD1	TRBV6-2/TRBV6-3	TRBJ1-2
CASSSSENPEQYF	TGTGCCAGCAGTTCCTCCGAGAATCCCGAGCAGTACTTC	NA	NA	TRBV6-2/TRBV6-3	TRBJ2-7
CASSGSQGTNEKLFF	TGTGCCAGCAGCGGATCACAGGGGACTAATGAAAAACTGTTTTTT	NA	TRBD1	TRBV5-6	TRBJ1-4
CASSSTSGGARQFF	TGTGCCAGCAGTTCGACTAGCGGGGGGGCGAGGCAGTTCTTC	NA	TRBD2	TRBV27	TRBJ2-1
CASSLVQEYQETQYF	TGCGCCAGCAGCTTGGTGCAGGAGTACCAAGAGACCCAGTACTTC	NA	NA	TRBV5-1	TRBJ2-5
CASSLRAGGTNEQFF	TGCGCCAGCAGCTTGAGAGCGGGGGGGACGAATGAGCAGTTCTTC	few	TRBD2	TRBV5-1	TRBJ2-1
CASSQESSGDPTDTQYF	TGTGCCAGCAGCCAAGAGAGTAGCGGGGACCCCACAGATACGCAGTATTTT	NA	TRBD2	TRBV3-1/TRBV3-2	TRBJ2-3
CASSQGLSPLHF	TGTGCCAGCAGCCAGGGGCTTTCACCCCTCCACTTT	few	NA	TRBV7-9	TRBJ1-6
CSVEAATSGNTIYF	TGCAGCGTTGAAGCAGCCACCTCTGGAAACACCATATATTTT	NA	NA	TRBV29-1	TRBJ1-3
CASSLIGGGYEQYF	TGTGCCAGCAGCTTGATCGGGGGCGGGTACGAGCAGTACTTC	NA	NA	TRBV5-6	TRBJ2-7
CASSLTSYNSPLHF	TGCGCCAGCAGTCTCACCTCCTATAATTCACCCCTCCACTTT	few	NA	TRBV23-1	TRBJ1-6
CASSWGLAPDREQFF	TGTGCCAGCAGTTGGGGACTAGCTCCTGATCGGGAGCAGTTCTTC	NA	TRBD2	TRBV6-2/TRBV6-3	TRBJ2-1
CASSSGTAYNSPLHF	TGTGCCAGCAGCTCCGGGACAGCCTATAATTCACCCCTCCACTTT	NA	TRBD1	TRBV5-6	TRBJ1-6
CASSEGSVNTEAFF	TGCGCCAGCAGTGAAGGATCGGTGAACACTGAAGCTTTCTTT	NA	NA	TRBV10-1	TRBJ1-1
CASSLGGGELFF	TGTGCCAGCAGCTTGGGGGGAGGAGAGCTGTTTTTT	NA	NA	TRBV5-4	TRBJ2-2
CASLPGTGNSPLHF	TGTGCCAGTCTCCCCGGGACGGGTAATTCACCCCTCCACTTT	few	NA	TRBV7-8	TRBJ1-6
CASSRDREGQYF	TGTGCCAGCAGTCGGGACAGGGAGGGCCAGTACTTC	NA	TRBD1	TRBV5-6	TRBJ2-7
CASSYSVRGLTDTQYF	TGTGCCAGCAGTTACTCGGTGAGGGGGCTCACAGATACGCAGTATTTT	NA	TRBD1	TRBV6-2/TRBV6-3	TRBJ2-3
CASSLDQNREKLFF	TGTGCCAGCAGCTTAGACCAAAACAGGGAAAAACTGTTTTTT	once	NA	TRBV7-2	TRBJ1-4
CASSLEGGWNTGELFF	TGTGCCAGCAGCTTGGAGGGGGGGTGGAACACCGGGGAGCTGTTTTTT	NA	NA	TRBV5-6	TRBJ2-2
CASSFAASGGAYNEQFF	TGTGCCAGCAGCTTTGCAGCTAGCGGGGGAGCCTACAATGAGCAGTTCTTC	NA	NA	TRBV12-1	TRBJ2-1
CASSLEGTGAYEQYF	TGTGCCAGCAGCTTAGAGGGGACAGGGGCCTACGAGCAGTACTTC	NA	TRBD1	TRBV13	TRBJ2-7
CASGLSARSGIDVYEQYF	TGTGCTAGTGGTTTGTCCGCGAGAAGTGGGATCGACGTCTACGAGCAGTACTTC	NA	NA	TRBV12-5	TRBJ2-7
CASSRVSGNTIYF	TGTGCCAGCAGTAGGGTTTCTGGAAACACCATATATTTT	NA	NA	TRBV7-9	TRBJ1-3
CASSLTSGGGEQFF	TGTGCCAGCAGTTTAACTAGCGGGGGTGGGGAGCAGTTCTTC	NA	TRBD2	TRBV6-2/TRBV6-3	TRBJ2-1
CASSRGSGTGKETQYF	TGTGCCAGTAGTAGGGGCTCCGGGACAGGAAAAGAGACCCAGTACTTC	NA	TRBD1	TRBV19	TRBJ2-5
CASSPRKGGEELFF	TGTGCCAGCTCACCGCGAAAGGGAGGCGAGGAGCTGTTTTTT	NA	NA	TRBV18	TRBJ2-2
CASPSASDYGYTF	TGCGCCAGCCCTTCTGCCAGCGACTATGGCTACACCTTC	NA	NA	TRBV23-1	TRBJ1-2
CASSPRTAWSSYEQYF	TGTGCCAGCTCACCAAGGACCGCATGGAGCTCCTACGAGCAGTACTTC	NA	NA	TRBV18	TRBJ2-7
CASSQAPGTQYF	TGTGCCAGTAGTCAAGCCCCTGGGACGCAGTATTTT	NA	NA	TRBV19	TRBJ2-3
CASSEGGEQYF	TGTGCCAGTAGCGAGGGCGGCGAGCAGTACTTC	NA	NA	TRBV19	TRBJ2-7
CSVGGGWGAKSTDTQYF	TGCAGCGTTGGGGGCGGCTGGGGGGCTAAGAGCACAGATACGCAGTATTTT	NA	NA	TRBV29-1	TRBJ2-3
CASSLVDSLNTGELFF	TGTGCCAGCAGCTTAGTGGACAGCCTGAACACCGGGGAGCTGTTTTTT	NA	NA	TRBV7-8	TRBJ2-2
CASSPFAGGNYGYTF	TGTGCCAGTAGTCCATTCGCAGGGGGAAACTATGGCTACACCTTC	NA	TRBD1	TRBV19	TRBJ1-2
CASSPTGQGSDVLYGYTF	TGTGCCAGCTCACCCACAGGACAGGGCTCTGATGTCTTATATGGCTACACCTTC	NA	TRBD1	TRBV18	TRBJ1-2
CASSLKIEETQYF	TGTGCCAGCAGCTTGAAAATTGAAGAGACCCAGTACTTC	NA	NA	TRBV5-6	TRBJ2-5
CASSLGRGLGGELFF	TGTGCCAGCAGCCTGGGGAGGGGATTGGGCGGGGAGCTGTTTTTT	NA	TRBD2	TRBV3-1/TRBV3-2	TRBJ2-2
CASRGPTGVGEAFF	TGCGCCAGCAGGGGCCCCACAGGGGTTGGTGAAGCTTTCTTT	NA	TRBD1	TRBV5-1	TRBJ1-1
CASKTRDRVIYEQYF	TGTGCCAGCAAGACAAGGGACAGGGTTATCTACGAGCAGTACTTC	NA	TRBD1	TRBV6-6	TRBJ2-7
CASSPGTAAYEQYF	TGTGCCAGCAGCCCCGGGACAGCGGCCTACGAGCAGTACTTC	NA	TRBD1	TRBV28	TRBJ2-7
CASSEVKVRDNQPQHF	TGTGCCAGCAGTGAAGTAAAGGTTAGGGACAATCAGCCCCAGCATTTT	once	NA	TRBV6-1	TRBJ1-5
CATSYTGKETQYF	TGTGCCACCTCCTATACGGGGAAAGAGACCCAGTACTTC	NA	NA	TRBV15	TRBJ2-5
CAILEGVGYGYTF	TGTGCCATATTGGAGGGGGTTGGTTATGGCTACACCTTC	NA	NA	TRBV10-3	TRBJ1-2
CASSSPTSGGAYEQYF	TGTGCCAGCAGTTCGCCGACTAGCGGGGGGGCCTACGAGCAGTACTTC	NA	TRBD2	TRBV6-2/TRBV6-3	TRBJ2-7
CASSTSYNEQFF	TGTGCCAGCAGCACTTCTTACAATGAGCAGTTCTTC	NA	NA	TRBV7-9	TRBJ2-1
CASSLQSDRVVTF	TGCGCCAGCAGTCTCCAATCGGACAGGGTCGTCACCTTC	many	TRBD1	TRBV4-1	TRBJ1-2
CASSVAMGQQNEQFF	TGTGCCAGCAGCGTAGCTATGGGACAGCAAAATGAGCAGTTCTTC	NA	TRBD1	TRBV9	TRBJ2-1
CASSQDVYQPQHF	TGCGCCAGCAGCCAAGATGTATATCAGCCCCAGCATTTT	NA	NA	TRBV4-1	TRBJ1-5
CAISESGESRNTEAFF	TGTGCCATCAGTGAGTCAGGGGAGAGTCGGAACACTGAAGCTTTCTTT	NA	NA	TRBV10-3	TRBJ1-1
CASSQGGLMVNTEAFF	TGCGCCAGCAGCCAAGGCGGGTTAATGGTGAACACTGAAGCTTTCTTT	once	NA	TRBV4-3	TRBJ1-1
CASSLAEQGSDTQYF	TGTGCCAGCAGTTTAGCTGAACAGGGTTCAGATACGCAGTATTTT	NA	NA	TRBV27	TRBJ2-3
CASSPAEGWGQVYNEQFF	TGTGCCAGCAGCCCCGCCGAGGGTTGGGGGCAGGTTTACAATGAGCAGTTCTTC	NA	NA	TRBV9	TRBJ2-1
CASSIETGPYEQYF	TGTGCCAGTAGTATAGAAACAGGGCCCTACGAGCAGTACTTC	NA	NA	TRBV19	TRBJ2-7
CASSLARHWGTDTQYF	TGTGCCAGCAGCTTGGCTCGGCATTGGGGGACAGATACGCAGTATTTT	NA	NA	TRBV5-6	TRBJ2-3
CAWSVVSETQYF	TGTGCCTGGAGTGTTGTATCAGAGACCCAGTACTTC	NA	NA	TRBV30	TRBJ2-5
CASSQVGPRVRGRGTEAFF	TGCGCCAGCAGCCAAGTTGGACCCAGGGTTAGGGGCAGGGGGACTGAAGCTTTCTTT	NA	TRBD1	TRBV4-1	TRBJ1-1
CASSLTGSQETQYF	TGTGCCAGCTCTTTGACAGGGTCCCAAGAGACCCAGTACTTC	once	TRBD1	TRBV18	TRBJ2-5